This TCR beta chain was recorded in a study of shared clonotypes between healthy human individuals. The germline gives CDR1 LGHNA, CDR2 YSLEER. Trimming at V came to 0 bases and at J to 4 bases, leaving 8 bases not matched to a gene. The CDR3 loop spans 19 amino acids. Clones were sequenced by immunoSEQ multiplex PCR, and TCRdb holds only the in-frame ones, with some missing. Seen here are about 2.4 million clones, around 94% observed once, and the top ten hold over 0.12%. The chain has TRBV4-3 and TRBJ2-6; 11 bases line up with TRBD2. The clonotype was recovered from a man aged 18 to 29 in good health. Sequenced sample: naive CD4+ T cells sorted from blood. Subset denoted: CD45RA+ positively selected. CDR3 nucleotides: TGCGCCAGCAGCCAAGACGGGGCTAGCGGGAGGTCAGGGGCCAACGTCCTGACTTTC. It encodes CASSQDGASGRSGANVLTF.